Following are 20 T cell receptor beta chains from one sample sequenced in a study of cytomegalovirus exposure and HLA in healthy donors (dated by TCRdb to about 2017). Library construction relied on the immunoSEQ multiplex PCR assay. A mixture of 60 forward primers for TCR Vbeta segments and 13 reverse primers for TCR Jbeta segments was used in the multiplex PCR. TCRdb carries this immuneACCESS record with in-frame sequences only. Its versions omit some clonotypes, under half of them owing to an unresolved V gene in the studies checked, with the rest unexplained. The sample profile shows under 200,000 clones; 65% to 70% of them were found once. Roughly 4.1% of the sample is in the top ten clones. Sample: PBMCs. These receptors all come from a woman aged 18-29 years in good health and CMV-seropositive.

This clone is a singleton in its sample. The chain is built from TRBV28 and TRBJ1-1; TRBD1 matches at 9 bases. CDR3 length equals 15 residues. Germline values: CDR1 MDHEN, CDR2 SYDVKM. With V trimmed by 5 bases and J by 4 bases, 8 bases remained unmatched. As DNA, the CDR3 is TGTGCCAGCAGTCCCTACAGGGGGCAAGGCACTGAAGCTTTCTTT. This sequence encodes CASSPYRGQGTEAFF.

This clone was counted a single time. The genes are TRBV7-6 and TRBJ1-1; 8 bases are a match to TRBD1. Looked up from germline, CDR1 is SGHVS and CDR2 is FNYEAQ. CDR3 length equals 14 residues. V was pared by 6 bases and J by 6 bases, with 9 bases of the junction left unmatched. The CDR3 DNA is TGTGCCAGCAGACCGGGGACAGGTGACGCTGAAGCTTTCTTT. This gives the protein CASRPGTGDAEAFF.

In its sample, this clone was seen a few times. The chain joins TRBV5-1 to TRBJ2-5, with D possibly being TRBD1 (5 bases). This CDR3 comprises 16 residues. Germline-derived CDR1 and CDR2 are SGHRS and YFSETQ. V dropped 0 bases and J dropped 2 bases, with 14 bases sitting between them. The CDR3 nucleotides are TGCGCCAGCAGCTTGGCTTCCACAGGTGGACAAGAGACCCAGTACTTC. Translated: CASSLASTGGQETQYF.

This sequence joins TRBV27 and TRBJ2-1, with D perhaps TRBD2 (6 bases). Trimming removed 8 bases at V and 2 bases at J, with 16 bases between. The CDR3 totals 15 residues. Germline assignment: CDR1 MNHEY and CDR2 SMNVEV (reference sequence). This chain's CDR3 is CASLSGGPTYNEQFF. DNA for the CDR3: TGTGCCAGCTTATCCGGGGGACCAACCTACAATGAGCAGTTCTTC.

The chain joins TRBV19 to TRBJ2-1; 8 positions match TRBD2. CDR1 LNHDA and CDR2 SQIVND come from the germline V gene (reference sequence). The CDR3 is 15 residues long. V lost 4 bases, J lost 2 bases, and 4 bases stayed unmatched. The CDR3 loop reads CASSKHSGTYNEQFF. The CDR3 nucleotides read TGTGCCAGTAGTAAACATAGCGGGACCTACAATGAGCAGTTCTTC.

The J gene is TRBJ1-2, the V gene TRBV7-2; a weak D match, TRBD1 (5 bases). This CDR3 has 15 amino acids. Germline V gives CDR1 SGHTA, CDR2 FQGNSA. V dropped 1 base and J dropped 4 bases, with 13 bases sitting between them. CDR3 protein: CASSLDGRAGYGYTF. CDR3 sequence (DNA): TGTGCCAGCAGCTTAGACGGCAGGGCAGGCTATGGCTACACCTTC. Complete variable domain (other parts from reference TRBV7-2 and TRBJ1-2): GAGVSQSPSNKVTEKGKDVELRCDPISGHTALYWYRQSLGQGLEFLIYFQGNSAPDKSGLPSDRFSAERTGGSVSTLTIQRTQQEDSAVYLCASSLDGRAGYGYTFGSGTRLTVV.

V and J are TRBV7-6 and TRBJ2-7; 10 bases line up with TRBD1. CDR1 SGHVS and CDR2 FNYEAQ come from the germline V gene. J gave up 7 bases and V 5 bases, and 11 bases lay outside the gene matches. This CDR3 is 15 amino acids long. The chain's CDR3 is CASSTTGQGFGEQYF. CDR3 bases: TGTGCCAGCAGCACAACGGGACAGGGGTTTGGGGAGCAGTACTTC.

The chain combines TRBV6-1 with TRBJ1-2; D is unclear. This CDR3 is 14 amino acids long. V was shortened by 4 bases and J by 2 bases, with 11 bases between the two germline ends. The germline V gene encodes CDR1 MNHNS and CDR2 SASEGT. The CDR3 sequence: CASSGDTFNYGYTF. Here the CDR3 DNA reads TGTGCCAGCAGTGGAGACACTTTCAACTATGGCTACACCTTC.

The genes are TRBV7-2 and TRBJ2-7; 13 bases map to TRBD2. This CDR3 contains 15 residues. CDR1 SGHTA and CDR2 FQGNSA come from the germline V gene. The V gene end was trimmed by 5 bases and the J gene end by 6 bases; junction bases not matched to a gene: 7. This CDR3 is CASSRQGLAGSEQYF. As DNA, the CDR3 is TGTGCCAGCAGCCGACAGGGACTAGCGGGGAGCGAGCAGTACTTC.

This clone appeared a single time. J is TRBJ2-7 and V is TRBV5-1, with 8 bases fitting TRBD1. J lost 1 base, V lost 0 bases, and 6 bases had no gene match. Germline-derived CDR1 and CDR2 are SGHRS and YFSETQ. The CDR3 covers 16 residues. CDR3 residues: CASSLAAGGKSYEQYF. Written as DNA, the CDR3 is TGCGCCAGCAGCTTGGCCGCAGGGGGCAAGTCCTACGAGCAGTACTTC. The whole variable domain, remainder taken from reference TRBV5-1 and TRBJ2-7, is KAGVTQTPRYLIKTRGQQVTLSCSPISGHRSVSWYQQTPGQGLQFLFEYFSETQRNKGNFPGRFSGRQFSNSRSEMNVSTLELGDSALYLCASSLAAGGKSYEQYFGPGTRLTVT.

The chain carries TRBV19 and TRBJ1-1; a possible D gene is TRBD1 (5 bases). The V end was cut by 6 bases, the J end by 0 bases, with 20 bases between. The CDR3 consists of 17 residues. The V gene's germline CDR1 is LNHDA and CDR2 SQIVND (reference sequence). The CDR3 loop reads CASRPLVGGVMNTEAFF. CDR3 sequence (DNA): TGTGCCAGTAGGCCCCTGGTGGGGGGAGTAATGAACACTGAAGCTTTCTTT.

The CDR3 DNA is TGTGCCAGCAGTGAAGGGAGGGCTGGGAACTATGGCTACACCTTC. This gives the protein CASSEGRAGNYGYTF. The chain is built from TRBV6-1 and TRBJ1-2; the D is unclear. The ends were cut back, 1 base at V and 2 bases at J, with 11 bases in the middle. Germline CDR1 and CDR2: MNHNS and SASEGT. There are 15 residues in the CDR3.

Only one count was recorded for this clone. DNA for the CDR3: TGTGCCAGCTCACCGTATTCGACACAGGTTAATGAAAAACTGTTTTTT. This gives the protein CASSPYSTQVNEKLFF. V usage is TRBV18 and J usage is TRBJ1-4; D may be TRBD1 (5 bases). This CDR3 is 16 amino acids long. The germline CDR1 and CDR2 sequences are KGHSH and LQKENI. V lost 3 bases, J lost 4 bases, and 15 bases lay in between.

CDR3 DNA: TGTGCCAGCAGCTCGACAGTATATAACTATGGCTACACCTTC. This sequence encodes CASSSTVYNYGYTF. This chain connects TRBV7-9 to TRBJ1-2, with D possibly matching TRBD1 (5 bases). Germline V CDR1 and CDR2: SEHNR, FQNEAQ (reference sequence). The CDR3 is 14 residues long. V lost 4 bases and J lost 1, with 10 bases in between.

This clone was observed a few times. This chain links TRBV6-1 with TRBJ2-7, with a weak D call TRBD1 (6 bases). This CDR3 has 14 residues. Germline V gene lookup returns CDR1 MNHNS and CDR2 SASEGT. Trimming took 7 bases from V and 4 from J, leaving 17 bases between them. DNA of the CDR3: TGTGCCAGCACCCAGGAGACAGGTGCGTACGAGCAGTACTTC. Its protein is CASTQETGAYEQYF.

V gene TRBV7-9 combines with J gene TRBJ2-1; 13 bases map to TRBD2. Losses at the gene ends were 6 bases for V and 7 bases for J; bases not matched to a gene: 3. The V gene's germline CDR1 is SEHNR and CDR2 FQNEAQ (reference sequence). This CDR3 comprises 14 residues. CDR3 nucleotide sequence: TGTGCCAGCAGAACTAGCGGGGGGGCAAATGAGCAGTTCTTC. Translating gives CASRTSGGANEQFF.

The chain combines TRBV7-2 with TRBJ2-1; D not certain. From germline, CDR1 is SGHTA and CDR2 FQGNSA. The CDR3 is 13 amino acids. Trimming cost V 8 bases and J 1 base, with 9 bases left between them. The DNA of the CDR3 is TGTGCCAGCGCAAGAGAGTCCTACAATGAGCAGTTCTTC. Protein product: CASARESYNEQFF.

J is TRBJ2-1 and V is TRBV28, with 9 bases lining up with TRBD2. Germline loops: CDR1 MDHEN, CDR2 SYDVKM. CDR3 length equals 16 residues. V trimming: 3 bases; J trimming: 4 bases; junction bases outside the gene matches: 7. CDR3 sequence reads: CASSFPASGKYNEQFF. The CDR3 nucleotides are TGTGCCAGCAGTTTCCCGGCTAGCGGGAAATACAATGAGCAGTTCTTC.

The V call is TRBV27, the J call TRBJ2-7, with 10 nucleotides matching TRBD2. In germline, CDR1 is MNHEY, CDR2 SMNVEV (reference sequence). This CDR3 region has 18 residues. V lost 3 bases to trimming and J lost 0 bases; unmatched junction nucleotides: 11. This chain's CDR3 is CASSFEPPGLAASYEQYF. In nucleotides, the CDR3 is TGTGCCAGCAGTTTTGAACCGCCAGGACTAGCGGCCTCCTACGAGCAGTACTTC.

This sequence joins TRBV7-9 and TRBJ2-7; D gene ambiguous. Per the germline V gene, CDR1 is SEHNR and CDR2 is FQNEAQ (reference sequence). Trimming pared 2 bases from V and 3 bases from J, leaving 11 bases between. The CDR3 extends over 14 amino acids. CDR3 residues: CASSLISTFYEQYF. CDR3 coding DNA: TGTGCCAGCAGCTTAATTTCGACTTTCTACGAGCAGTACTTC.